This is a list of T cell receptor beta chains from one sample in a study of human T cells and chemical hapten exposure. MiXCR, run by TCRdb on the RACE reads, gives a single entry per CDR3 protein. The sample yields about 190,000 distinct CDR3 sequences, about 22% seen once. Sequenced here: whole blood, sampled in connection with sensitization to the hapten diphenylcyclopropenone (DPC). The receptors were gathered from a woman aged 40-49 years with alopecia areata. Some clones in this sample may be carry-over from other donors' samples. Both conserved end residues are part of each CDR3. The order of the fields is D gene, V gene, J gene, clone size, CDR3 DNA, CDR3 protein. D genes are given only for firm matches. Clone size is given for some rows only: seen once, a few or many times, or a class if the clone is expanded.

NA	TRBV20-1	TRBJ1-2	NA	TGCAGTGCTAGTCTGTCAGGGGCGAGATCTTTTTCTGGCTACACCTTC	CSASLSGARSFSGYTF
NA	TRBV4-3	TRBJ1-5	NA	TGCGCCAGCAGCCAAGATAAGGGGATCCAGCCCCAGCATTTT	CASSQDKGIQPQHF
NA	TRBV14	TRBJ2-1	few	TGTGCCAGCAGCCCCGGTGGCTGGGCGAGCTCCTACAATGAGCAGTTCTTC	CASSPGGWASSYNEQFF
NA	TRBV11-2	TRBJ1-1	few	TGTGCCAGCAGCCGAGGGACTGAAGCTTTCTTT	CASSRGTEAFF
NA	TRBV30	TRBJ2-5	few	TGTGCCTGGAGTTGGGGGGGGGGCCCAACGGGAGCCCAGTACTTC	CAWSWGGGPTGAQYF
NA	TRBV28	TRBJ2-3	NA	TGTGCCAGCAGGTTAAGCACAGATACGCAGTATTTT	CASRLSTDTQYF
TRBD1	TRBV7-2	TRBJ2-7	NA	TGTGCCAGCAGCCGGTCCGGGACAGTTGCCTACGAGCAGTACTTC	CASSRSGTVAYEQYF
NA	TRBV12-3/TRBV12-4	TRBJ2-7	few	TGTGCCAGCACCACCCTCGCGGGATACGAGCAGTACTTC	CASTTLAGYEQYF
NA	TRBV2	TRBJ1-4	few	TGTGCCAGCAGTCACCCGGGACGTACCTCCCTTAATGAAAAACTGTTTTTT	CASSHPGRTSLNEKLFF
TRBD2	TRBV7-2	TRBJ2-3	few	TGTGCCAGCAACAGAGGGACTAGCGGGAGTGCAGATACGCAGTATTTT	CASNRGTSGSADTQYF
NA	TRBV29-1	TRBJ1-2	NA	TGCAGCGTAGAAGCCGGGACCCCTGGGGACAAAGGCTACACCTTC	CSVEAGTPGDKGYTF
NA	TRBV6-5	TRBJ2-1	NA	TGTGCCAGCAGTATCAGGGAAAGCTCCTACAATGAGCAGTTCTTC	CASSIRESSYNEQFF
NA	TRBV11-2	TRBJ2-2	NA	TGTGCCAGCAGGCCCTTATATAGGGTCACCGGGGAGCTGTTTTTT	CASRPLYRVTGELFF
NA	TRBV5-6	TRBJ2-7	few	TGTGCCAGCAGCCAAACGACGGGAAGGAACTACGAGCAGTACTTC	CASSQTTGRNYEQYF
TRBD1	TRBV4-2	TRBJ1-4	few	TGTGCCAGCAGCCAAAACCGGGACAGGGGTGAAAAACTGTTTTTT	CASSQNRDRGEKLFF
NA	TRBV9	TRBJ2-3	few	TGTGCCAGCAGCGAGGCGGGGACTTCCCCGACAGATACGCAGTATTTT	CASSEAGTSPTDTQYF
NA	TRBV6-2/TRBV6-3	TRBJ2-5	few	TGTGCCAGCAGTGGCGGGACAGTCTTACAAGAGACCCAGTACTTC	CASSGGTVLQETQYF
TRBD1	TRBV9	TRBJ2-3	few	TGTGCCAGCAGCGCCGGGACAGTTTATCCAGATACGCAGTATTTT	CASSAGTVYPDTQYF
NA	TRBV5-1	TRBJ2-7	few	TGCGCCAGCAGCTTGGCCGAGAATCCGACCTACGAGCAGTACTTC	CASSLAENPTYEQYF
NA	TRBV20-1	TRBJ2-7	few	TGCAGTGTAGCGGGACAGGGTATCCACGAGCAGTACTTC	CSVAGQGIHEQYF
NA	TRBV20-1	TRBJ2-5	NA	TGCAGTGCTAAAAGAGGGGGTGGCGGGGAAGAGACCCAGTACTTC	CSAKRGGGGEETQYF
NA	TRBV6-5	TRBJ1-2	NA	TGTGCCAGCAGTTCGGCACCCAACTATGGCTACACCTTC	CASSSAPNYGYTF
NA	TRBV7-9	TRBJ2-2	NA	TGTGCCAGCAGCTTTAGTTCCGGGGAGCTGTTTTTT	CASSFSSGELFF
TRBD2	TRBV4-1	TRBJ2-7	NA	TGCGCCAGCAGCCGCGTTATGGGCGGGGGACTGGGGGAGCAGTACTTC	CASSRVMGGGLGEQYF
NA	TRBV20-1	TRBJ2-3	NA	TGCAGTGCGCCTCCTCCGGGGGTGAAAGATACGCAGTATTTT	CSAPPPGVKDTQYF
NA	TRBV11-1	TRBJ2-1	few	TGTGCCAGCAGCTTAGGACCTCCCTCCTACAATGAGCAGTTCTTC	CASSLGPPSYNEQFF
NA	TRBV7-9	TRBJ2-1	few	TGTGCCAGCAGCCCCCCAGCGGCCAATGAGCAGTTCTTC	CASSPPAANEQFF
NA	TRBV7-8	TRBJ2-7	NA	TGTGCCAGCAGCAGAACTGGACAGCTGGGCGGCTACGAGCAGTACTTC	CASSRTGQLGGYEQYF
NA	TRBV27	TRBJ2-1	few	TGTGCCAGCAGTTACCCCGGAGACAGTGAGCAGTTCTTC	CASSYPGDSEQFF
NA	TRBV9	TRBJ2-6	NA	TGTGCCAGCAGTCGTAGGGGAGCCGGGGCCAACGTCCTGACTTTC	CASSRRGAGANVLTF
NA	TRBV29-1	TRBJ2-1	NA	TGCAGCGTTGGGCCTACAGGGAGAGAGCAGTTCTTC	CSVGPTGREQFF
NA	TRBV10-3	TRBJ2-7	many	TGTGCCATCAGTGCGGAGGGGGCCTCATTCTCCTACGAGCAGTACTTC	CAISAEGASFSYEQYF
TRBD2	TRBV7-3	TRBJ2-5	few	TGTGCCAGCAGCCCGCAGCCAAGTAGCGGGAGGGGACAAGAGACCCAGTACTTC	CASSPQPSSGRGQETQYF
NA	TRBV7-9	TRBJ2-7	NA	TGTGCCAGCAGCTCCGGACCCGCTAGCGAGCAGTACTTC	CASSSGPASEQYF
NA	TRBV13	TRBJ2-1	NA	TGTGCCAGCAGCCAGTGGCCCGTCAATGAGCAGTTCTTC	CASSQWPVNEQFF
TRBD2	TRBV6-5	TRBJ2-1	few	TGTGCCAGCAGTTACGGGACTAGCGACAATGAGCAGTTCTTC	CASSYGTSDNEQFF
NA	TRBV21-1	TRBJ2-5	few	TGTGCCAGCACCGCCTCCTGGGGAGAGACCCAGTACTTC	CASTASWGETQYF
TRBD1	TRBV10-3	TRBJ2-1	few	TGTGCCATCAGCGCCAGGACAGGGGGGAATGAGCAGTTCTTC	CAISARTGGNEQFF
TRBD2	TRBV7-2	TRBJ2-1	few	TGTGCCAGCAGCTTAGCCAGCGGGAAGGGTGAGCAGTTCTTC	CASSLASGKGEQFF
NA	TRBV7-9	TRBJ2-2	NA	TGTGCCAGCAGCTTAGCAGGGGCCGGGGAGCTGTTTTTT	CASSLAGAGELFF
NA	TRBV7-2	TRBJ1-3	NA	TGTGCCAGCAGCCCACAGCCGAATCGCTCTGGAAACACCATATATTTT	CASSPQPNRSGNTIYF
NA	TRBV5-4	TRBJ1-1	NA	TGTGCCAGCAGCTTTCCGGGACACCTGAACACTGAAGCTTTCTTT	CASSFPGHLNTEAFF
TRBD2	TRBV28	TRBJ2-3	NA	TGTGCCAGCAGCACCGGACTAGCGGGAAGCAATACGCAGTATTTT	CASSTGLAGSNTQYF
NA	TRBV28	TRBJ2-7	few	TGTGCCGGAGCGACAGGTGGACATGGTGTCGAGCAGTACTTC	CAGATGGHGVEQYF
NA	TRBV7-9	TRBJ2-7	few	TGTGCCAGCAGCTCATCAAGGGAGGTAGACGAGCAGTACTTC	CASSSSREVDEQYF
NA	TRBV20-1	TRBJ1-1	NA	TGCAGTGCTAGATGGTTATCGGTTACCACGAACACTGAAGCTTTCTTT	CSARWLSVTTNTEAFF
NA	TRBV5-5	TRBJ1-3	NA	TGTGCCAGCAGCCGACAGAGCTCTGGAAACACCATATATTTT	CASSRQSSGNTIYF
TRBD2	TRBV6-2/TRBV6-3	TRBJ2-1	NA	TGTGCCAGCAGTACTCCGGGACTAGCGGTCTACAATGAGCAGTTCTTC	CASSTPGLAVYNEQFF
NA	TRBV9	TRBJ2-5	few	TGTGCCAGCAGCACAACCCCAGCTGGGCAGGAGACCCAGTACTTC	CASSTTPAGQETQYF
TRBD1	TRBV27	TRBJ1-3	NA	TGTGCCAGCAGTTCTGACAGGGGACCTGGAAACACCATATATTTT	CASSSDRGPGNTIYF
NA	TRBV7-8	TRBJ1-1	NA	TGTGCCAGCAGCTTAGCGCCCCCGGGAACTGAAGCTTTCTTT	CASSLAPPGTEAFF
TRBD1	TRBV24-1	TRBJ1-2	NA	TGTGCCACCAGTGATCGGGACAGGGTAATTGGCTACACCTTC	CATSDRDRVIGYTF
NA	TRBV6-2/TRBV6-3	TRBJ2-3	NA	TGTGCCAGCAGTAGGTGGGATACGCAGTATTTT	CASSRWDTQYF
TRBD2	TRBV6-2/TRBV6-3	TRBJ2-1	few	TGTGCCAGCAGTTACGCTAGCGGTTATTACAATGAGCAGTTCTTC	CASSYASGYYNEQFF
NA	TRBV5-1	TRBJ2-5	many	TGCGCCAGCAGCTTGGGACAGAAAGAGACCCAGTACTTC	CASSLGQKETQYF
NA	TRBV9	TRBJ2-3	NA	TGTGCCAGCAGCGTCGTCGATACGCAGTATTTT	CASSVVDTQYF
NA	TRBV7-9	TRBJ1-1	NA	TGTGCCAGCAGCTTTGAGACCATGAACACTGAAGCTTTCTTT	CASSFETMNTEAFF